Below are 7 T cell receptor beta chains sequenced from a single sample in a study of T cells and copy number aberrations in small-cell lung cancer. Profiling relied on immunoSEQ multiplex PCR, and the TCRdb table lists in-frame clones only, not all of them. The data show thousands of clones, with around 76% seen just once and roughly 8.7% held by the top ten. The sequenced sample consisted of tumor tissue. Receptors were obtained from a man aged 50-60 years with small cell lung cancer.

The chain uses TRBV6-1 and TRBJ1-1, with D uncertain. Trimming removed 6 bases from V and 3 bases from J, with 14 bases in between. The CDR3 has 14 amino acids. Germline V gene sequence: CDR1 MNHNS, CDR2 SASEGT. This CDR3 is CASRETWDHTEAFF. In nucleotides, the CDR3 is TGTGCCAGCAGAGAGACGTGGGATCACACTGAAGCTTTCTTT.

The chain combines TRBV15 with TRBJ2-6; D is uncertain. Germline V CDR1 and CDR2: LNHNV, YYDKDF (reference sequence). This CDR3 is built from 17 residues. Trimming took off 7 bases at V and 0 bases at J, with 16 bases between the two ends. CDR3 amino acids: CATTDNNSPSGANVLTF. CDR3 sequence (DNA): TGTGCCACCACCGACAATAACTCCCCCTCTGGGGCCAACGTCCTGACTTTC.

This clone occurred once. V usage is TRBV29-1 and J usage is TRBJ2-1, with a possible D match to TRBD1 (5 bases). V lost 3 bases and J lost 4, with 19 bases in between. Germline CDR1 is SQVTM and CDR2 is ANQGSEA. The CDR3 is 16 residues long. CDR3 protein: CSVDRPGPLRYNEQFF. CDR3 in DNA: TGCAGCGTTGATCGGCCAGGGCCCCTCAGATACAATGAGCAGTTCTTC.

The genes are TRBV11-2 and TRBJ2-2; 16 bases align to TRBD2. This CDR3 region has 18 residues. Germline V lookup: CDR1 SGHAT, CDR2 FQNNGV. After removal of 6 bases from V and 3 bases from J, the junction contained 7 bases not matched to a gene. DNA of the CDR3: TGTGCCAGCAGATATCCGGGACTAGCGGGAGGGGACACCGGGGAGCTGTTTTTT. As protein: CASRYPGLAGGDTGELFF.

V gene TRBV28 combines with J gene TRBJ2-7, with 12 bases matching TRBD2. After removal of 9 bases from V and 2 bases from J, the junction contained 8 bases not matched to a gene. Germline V lookup: CDR1 MDHEN, CDR2 SYDVKM. The CDR3 has 15 residues. In DNA, the CDR3 is TGTGCCAGTTTTGGGAGGACTAGCGGGGCCTACGAGCAGTACTTC. Its translation is CASFGRTSGAYEQYF. Variable domain in full (rest from reference TRBV28 and TRBJ2-7): DVKVTQSSRYLVKRTGEKVFLECVQDMDHENMFWYRQDPGLGLRLIYFSYDVKMKEKGDIPEGYSVSREKKERFSLILESASTNQTSMYLCASFGRTSGAYEQYFGPGTRLTVT.

The rearrangement uses TRBV30 and TRBJ2-7; the match to TRBD2 covers 7 bases. Germline V gene lookup returns CDR1 GTSNPN and CDR2 SVGIG (reference sequence). The V and J ends lost 0 bases and 3 bases, in that order; junction bases with no gene match: 8. This CDR3 is built from 15 residues. The CDR3 sequence: CAWSVWEGPVYEQYF. DNA for the CDR3: TGTGCCTGGAGTGTATGGGAGGGCCCCGTCTACGAGCAGTACTTC.

The V gene is TRBV19, the J gene TRBJ2-7; TRBD2 agrees at 7 bases. The CDR3 totals 14 residues. CDR1 and CDR2 (germline): LNHDA, SQIVND (reference sequence). With 1 base clipped from V and 3 bases from J, the junction kept 3 bases outside the gene matches. The CDR3 here is CASSIVGGGYEQYF. DNA of the CDR3: TGTGCCAGTAGTATAGTCGGCGGGGGCTACGAGCAGTACTTC. Using reference TRBV19 and TRBJ2-7 for the parts outside the CDR3, the full variable domain is DGGITQSPKYLFRKEGQNVTLSCEQNLNHDAMYWYRQDPGQGLRLIYYSQIVNDFQKGDIAEGYSVSREKKESFPLTVTSAQKNPTAFYLCASSIVGGGYEQYFGPGTRLTVT.